This TCR beta chain was sequenced in a study of CD8 T cells in Susac syndrome. Reverse transcription of roughly 0.5 to 1 ug RNA was performed with random hexamers. TCRdb re-called the immunoSEQ multiplex PCR reads with MiXCR, one entry per CDR3 protein. This table holds approximately 230,000 distinct CDR3 sequences, just under 95% found once. Germline V gives CDR1 MGHRA, CDR2 YSYEKL. CDR3 length equals 17 residues. V lost 0 bases and J 9 bases, leaving 21 bases between the germline ends. The V and J genes are TRBV4-1 and TRBJ2-1; maybe TRBD2 (6 bases). This receptor was obtained from a human donor with multiple sclerosis. The sequenced material came from CD4+ T cells from PBMCs. DNA of the CDR3: TGCGCCAGCAGCCAAGAGACATGGGGACTCCTCGCCGGTGAGCAGTTCTTC. It is translated as CASSQETWGLLAGEQFF.